This T cell receptor beta chain was obtained from a study of CD8 T cells in Susac syndrome. TCR beta was sequenced from blood CD8+ and CD4+ T cells. Control patients had untreated stable or active relapsing-remitting multiple sclerosis by revised McDonald criteria. A quantity of roughly 0.5 to 1 ug RNA underwent reverse transcription using random hexamers. A multiplex approach, immunoSEQ multiplex PCR, amplified TCR beta CDR3 across 54 Vbeta and 13 Jbeta. TCRdb re-called the immunoSEQ multiplex PCR reads through MiXCR, storing one row per CDR3 protein. The sample carries 150,000 or so distinct CDR3 sequences, nearly 97% recorded once. Study observations and caveats: The authors acknowledged that their TCR sequencing and HLA analysis involved a relatively small number of individuals.

The CDR3 has 16 residues. Looked up from germline, CDR1 is DFQATT and CDR2 is SNEGSKA (reference sequence). Trimming took 3 bases from V and 4 from J; bases not matched to a gene: 11. Note on this clonotype: Its antigen is as yet unknown.

The chain carries TRBV20-1 and TRBJ2-1, with 8 bases matching TRBD2. The TCR comes from a human donor with multiple sclerosis. The sequenced material came from CD8+ T cells from PBMCs. In nucleotides, the CDR3 is TGCAGTGCTAGCTATTCCGGGGGGGCGTTATACAATGAGCAGTTCTTC. The encoded protein is CSASYSGGALYNEQFF.